The present T cell receptor beta chain was sequenced within a study of shared clonotypes between healthy human individuals (dated by TCRdb to 2018 to 2020). A note on the overall study: Two women and three men aged 18 to 49 years were included in the cohort. For each donor, CD4 naive and CD4 memory were each given three plates, CD8 naive was given two plates, and CD8 memory was given one plate. Blood TCR repertoires of several healthy adults were deeply sequenced to estimate repertoire size and the extent of clonotype sharing between individuals. To increase sequencing depth and limit assay-specific biases, different laboratories used diverse techniques to prepare libraries and sequence TCR repertoires. Each donor's leukapheresis produced roughly between roughly 0.85 and 9.5 billion PBMCs.

Broader findings and caveats from the paper: Clonotypes shared by all four sorted-subset donors showed higher generation probabilities than non-shared clonotypes. Sharing across a few donors was observed for approximately 5% of naive CD4, about 3.2% of naive CD8, over 2% of memory CD4, and around 0.4% of memory CD8 clonotypes. Pairwise subsampling indicated that sequencing depth was expected to affect the degree of clonotype sharing among donors. Naive subsets generally had larger estimated clonotype richness than memory subsets did. Rarefaction of sorted-subset datasets indicated incomplete sequencing despite the large sequencing depth. Because the study included a small number of donors, the genetic and exposure-history diversity represented was limited. Only blood was sampled, and tissue TCR repertoires likely differ from those in blood.

Healthy HIV-negative adults with no recently reported acute infections or vaccinations were included as donors. All donors were Caucasian adults living in Nashville, Tennessee, USA. The CD8 memory samples were a combination of magnetically selected CD45RO+ cells and CCR7-negative CD45RA+ effector memory (TemRA) cells. Blood was obtained by leukapheresis, after which PBMCs were separated by Ficoll-Histopaque density gradient centrifugation and cryopreserved in liquid nitrogen vapor phase. Purity and quantity of every magnetically sorted T cell population were checked by analytical flow cytometry. Genomic DNA was isolated from each sorted fraction and quantified by UV absorbance on a Nanodrop 2000c. Remarks on this clone: No cognate antigen has been identified for it. No much larger clonotype is one base removed from it; base qualities were not supplied.

In the germline V gene, CDR1 corresponds to SNHLY and CDR2 to FYNNEI. Compared with germline, V lacks 8 bases and J lacks 6 bases; bases without a gene match: 6. Taken from cysteine to phenylalanine, the CDR3 has 15 residues. Kept here is only the CDR3 DNA, which spans 45 bases and is read in frame from base 1. Using the deep immunoSEQ assay, TCR CDR3 regions were amplified from genomic DNA by multiplex PCR. Extracted genomic DNA from each cell subset was spread evenly across all wells of several immunoSEQ 96-well plates, with each plate serving as a replicate. Each replicate PCR for sorted subsets received approximately 220 ng genomic DNA, equal to roughly 30,000 T cell genomes. Purified libraries were measured with a Qubit 3.0 fluorometer, size-checked on a Bioanalyzer 2100, and measured again with the KAPA Library Quantification kit. Each immunoSEQ 96-well plate was sequenced on its own single-read 150-cycle Illumina NextSeq 550 flow cell. The authors processed their data as follows. Because only junctional sequences without quality scores were contained in the immunoSEQ output, filtering matching that applied to full-length reads could not be performed. Sequences were annotated with PyIR, a Python wrapper for IgBLAST v1.9, and V/J genes and CDR3 were assigned using IMGT germline references. Reads were filtered out if the reads had weak V/J assignments (E-value above 1e-6), no CDR3, stop codons, out-of-frame junctions, or ambiguous translated residues. V3J clonotypes were defined as sequences sharing the same inferred V gene, J gene, and CDR3 amino acid sequence. To compute the percentage overlap between repertoires, the number of shared unique clonotypes was divided by the size of the smaller repertoire. Three approaches were used to assess repertoire richness: RTK rarefaction, the Chao1 estimator, and Recon v2.1 estimates of unobserved clonotypes. OLGA was used to compute generation probabilities for all TCRbeta clonotypes that the gDNA method yielded from several donors. In TCRdb, the immuneACCESS table is reduced to in-frame sequences with V and J assigned. These tables do not hold every clone; where another copy was compared, an unresolved V gene accounts for under half, and the others remain unexplained. That table gives V, J and clone size, and the DNA gave D and trimming. The sample records hundreds of thousands of clones, around nine tenths of which are singletons. 16% of the sample lies in the top ten.

The sample consisted of memory CD8+ T cells sorted from blood. What the cell subset or site label conveys for this sample: CD45RO+ cells pooled with CCR7-negative TemRA cells. This receptor was identified in a man younger than 30 in good health. The sequence is built from TRBV2 and TRBJ2-3; TRBD2 aligns with 15 central bases. The CDR3 in this case is CASAGLAGGTDTQYF. The nucleotides are TGTGCCAGCGCCGGACTAGCGGGAGGGACCGATACGCAGTATTTT.